These 27 T cell receptor beta chains came from one sample sequenced in a study of T cell repertoires in cytomegalovirus infection. For these TCRs, the target antigens are not known. MiXCR, applied by TCRdb to the reads, yields one record per CDR3 protein. The sample includes some 500,000 distinct CDR3 sequences, 33% seen only once; the top ten take about a sixth. Material: cultured PBMCs, obtained from culture after CMV antigen stimulation. The receptors were sampled from a human donor in good health (CMV status not recorded). Some clones in this sample may be carry-over from other donors' samples.

This clonotype was counted only a few times. This chain connects TRBV7-9 to TRBJ2-1; TRBD2 aligns across 8 bases. V gave up 0 bases and J gave up 6 bases; unmatched junction bases: 13. CDR3 length: 18 amino acids. Germline CDR1 and CDR2: SEHNR and FQNEAQ (reference sequence). CDR3: CASSLALAGLGDFNEQFF. The CDR3 coding sequence is TGTGCCAGCAGCTTAGCCTTAGCGGGGTTGGGGGATTTCAATGAGCAGTTCTTC.

This clonotype was seen a few times. This chain links TRBV6-6 with TRBJ2-1; D assignment may be TRBD1 or TRBD2 (7 bases each). Germline-derived CDR1 and CDR2 are MNHNY and SVGAGI (reference sequence). The CDR3 covers 15 residues. Written as DNA, the CDR3 is TGTGCTCTTAGGAAGAGGGGGCAAGCGGGGAATGAGCAGTTCTTC. The encoded protein is CALRKRGQAGNEQFF.

This chain joins TRBV29-1 and TRBJ2-5; D not certain. The V gene lost 3 bases and the J gene lost 2 bases, with 7 bases spanning the gap. Germline values: CDR1 SQVTM, CDR2 ANQGSEA. This CDR3 is 12 amino acids long. CDR3 protein: CSVEIGQETQYF. The CDR3 DNA reads as TGCAGCGTTGAGATAGGACAAGAGACCCAGTACTTC.

The chain recombines TRBV20-1 with TRBJ2-1, with 10 bases that match TRBD2. This CDR3 is built from 16 residues. Germline V gene lookup returns CDR1 DFQATT and CDR2 SNEGSKA (reference sequence). The ends lost 3 bases at V and 7 bases at J; junction bases unmatched: 12. The CDR3 sequence: CSARGQAGGPGNEQFF. CDR3 nucleotide sequence: TGCAGTGCTAGGGGACAAGCGGGAGGGCCGGGAAATGAGCAGTTCTTC.

The rearrangement joins TRBV19 to TRBJ2-3; TRBD2 agrees at 10 bases. The CDR3 runs to 15 residues. J lost 4 bases, V lost 6 bases, and 7 bases had no gene match. Germline loops: CDR1 LNHDA, CDR2 SQIVND (reference sequence). The CDR3 DNA follows: TGTGCCAGTAGACCTCTAGCGGGAGTACCAGATACGCAGTATTTT. Its translation: CASRPLAGVPDTQYF.

This clonotype appeared once. The chain has TRBV25-1 and TRBJ2-7; D gene ambiguous. The ends were cut back, 4 bases at V and 6 bases at J, with 7 bases in the middle. CDR3 length equals 11 residues. Per germline, CDR1 MGHDK and CDR2 SYGVNS. The CDR3, as DNA: TGTGCCAGCAGTGGCGCTGCCGAGCAGTACGTC. This encodes CASSGAAEQYV.

There are many counts of this clonotype. V gene TRBV7-2 combines with J gene TRBJ2-4; TRBD1 might be the D (6 bases). The length of the CDR3 is 15 residues. CDR1 and CDR2 from the germline V gene are SGHTA and FQGNSA. The germline V and J ends were trimmed by 1 base and 5 bases, with 12 bases remaining between them. In DNA, the CDR3 is TGTGCCAGCAGCTTAGTATGGGGGCCCGAAAACATTCAGTACTTC. Translation gives CASSLVWGPENIQYF.

The chain joins TRBV4-1 to TRBJ2-3; D ambiguous. Germline V gives CDR1 MGHRA, CDR2 YSYEKL. V was clipped by 0 bases and J by 6 bases, with 7 bases between them. This CDR3 contains 13 residues. The chain's CDR3 is CASSQDRPDTQYF. The CDR3 nucleotides read TGCGCCAGCAGCCAAGATCGCCCGGATACGCAGTATTTT.

This clonotype was detected a few times. V usage is TRBV19 and J usage is TRBJ2-1; the match to TRBD2 covers 7 bases. V lost 1 base, J lost 1 base, and 1 base stayed unmatched. Germline CDR1 and CDR2: LNHDA and SQIVND (reference sequence). The CDR3 totals 15 residues. The CDR3 protein is CASSIVGLSYNEQFF. CDR3 in DNA: TGTGCCAGTAGTATAGTGGGACTATCCTACAATGAGCAGTTCTTC.

Only a few counts were recorded for this clonotype. The rearrangement uses TRBV7-2 and TRBJ1-3; D is ambiguous. This CDR3 is built from 15 residues. CDR1 is SGHTA, CDR2 FQGNSA, per germline. V was trimmed by 1 base and J by 0 bases, leaving 7 bases between them. This CDR3 is CASSLGSTSGNTIYF. The CDR3 region has the DNA TGTGCCAGCAGCTTAGGGAGCACCTCTGGAAACACCATATATTTT. Full variable domain (rest looked up from reference TRBV7-2 and TRBJ1-3): GAGVSQSPSNKVTEKGKDVELRCDPISGHTALYWYRQSLGQGLEFLIYFQGNSAPDKSGLPSDRFSAERTGGSVSTLTIQRTQQEDSAVYLCASSLGSTSGNTIYFGEGSWLTVV.

This clonotype was seen more than once but under ten times. V and J are TRBV6-2 or TRBV6-3 and TRBJ2-7; no firm D call. The CDR3 is 11 amino acids. Germline CDR1 reads MNHEY; CDR2 reads SVGEGT. Deletions cut 5 bases from V and 2 bases from J, with 4 bases between. CDR3 nucleotides: TGTGCCAGCAGTCAAGCCTACGAGCAGTACGTC. Translated: CASSQAYEQYV.

This clonotype showed up many times. The chain employs TRBV7-8 and TRBJ2-3, with D possibly matching TRBD2 (5 bases). Germline assignment: CDR1 SGHVS and CDR2 FQNEAQ. The CDR3 extends over 14 amino acids. The germline V and J ends were trimmed by 5 bases and 6 bases, with 15 bases remaining between them. The CDR3 here is CASSTRTEWDTQYF. CDR3 coding DNA: TGTGCCAGCAGCACACGGACTGAATGGGATACGCAGTATTTT. The full variable domain, completed using reference TRBV7-8 and TRBJ2-3, is GAGVSQSPRYKVAKRGQDVALRCDPISGHVSLFWYQQALGQGPEFLTYFQNEAQLDKSGLPSDRFFAERPEGSVSTLKIQRTQQEDSAVYLCASSTRTEWDTQYFGPGTRLTVL.

This clonotype was detected a few times. V is TRBV7-9 and J is TRBJ2-5, with 7 positions matching TRBD2. Germline CDR1 reads SEHNR; CDR2 reads FQNEAQ (reference sequence). This CDR3 is 13 amino acids long. V lost 5 bases, J lost 2 bases, and 2 bases stayed unmatched. CDR3 sequence reads: CASSRTRQETQYF. The CDR3 region has the DNA TGTGCCAGCAGCAGGACTAGACAAGAGACCCAGTACTTC.

This rearrangement joins TRBV6-2 or TRBV6-3 to TRBJ2-1, with D perhaps TRBD2 (6 bases). Germline V gives CDR1 MNHEY, CDR2 SVGEGT. The V end lost 4 bases, the J end lost 11 bases, and 21 bases lay between the germline ends. CDR3 length: 15 amino acids. Here the CDR3 DNA reads TGTGCCAGCAGTTTTCAGCGGGCCAGGGTTAGTCAGCAGTTCTTC. As protein: CASSFQRARVSQQFF.

The chain is built from TRBV7-3 and TRBJ2-5, with no clear D. The germline V gene has CDR1 SGHTA and CDR2 FQGTGA. V was clipped by 2 bases and J by 2 bases, with 9 bases between them. The length of the CDR3 is 14 residues. This CDR3 reads CASSLENLQETQYF. In DNA form, the CDR3 reads TGTGCCAGCAGCTTAGAAAACTTACAAGAGACCCAGTACTTC.

At least ten counts were recorded for this clonotype. The chain employs TRBV7-2 and TRBJ1-2; no definite D call. With 2 bases removed from V and 6 bases from J, the gap between germline ends came to 13 bases. This CDR3 region has 14 residues. Germline CDR1 reads SGHTA; CDR2 reads FQGNSA. The CDR3 spells CASSLLRASDGYTF. The CDR3 bases are TGTGCCAGCAGCTTACTGCGGGCCAGCGATGGCTACACCTTC.

The V gene is TRBV12-3 or TRBV12-4, the J gene TRBJ2-3; D is perhaps TRBD1 or TRBD2 (5 bases each). This CDR3 has 13 amino acids. V lost 4 bases and J 9 bases, leaving 14 bases between the germline ends. This CDR3 reads CASSWQGVGTQYF. Written as DNA, the CDR3 is TGTGCCAGCAGTTGGCAGGGAGTAGGGACGCAGTATTTT.

This clonotype was counted many times. The chain uses TRBV7-2 and TRBJ2-7, with TRBD2 matching over 10 bases. Germline CDR1 and CDR2: SGHTA and FQGNSA. This CDR3 has 16 residues. Germline trimming cut 3 bases from V and 3 bases from J; bases unmatched to any gene: 8. DNA for the CDR3: TGTGCCAGCAGCTTGGGGCTAGCGGGAGCCTACTACGAGCAGTACTTC. This gives the protein CASSLGLAGAYYEQYF.

This sequence joins TRBV7-2 and TRBJ2-1; 10 bases are shared with TRBD2. V lost 1 base, J lost 7 bases, and 4 bases stayed unmatched. This CDR3 has 15 residues. CDR1 SGHTA and CDR2 FQGNSA come from the germline V gene. The CDR3, as DNA: TGTGCCAGCAGCTTAGATAGCGGGAGGCGGAATGAGCAGTTCTTC. It codes for CASSLDSGRRNEQFF.

This rearrangement joins TRBV20-1 to TRBJ2-7; 11 bases map to TRBD2. Germline V gene lookup returns CDR1 DFQATT and CDR2 SNEGSKA (reference sequence). This CDR3 has 16 amino acids. The J segment lost 5 bases and the V segment lost 5 bases, leaving 14 bases of the junction unmatched. The CDR3 DNA reads TGCAGTGCTCGCAGGTTGAGACTAGCGGGATCCCACGAGCAGTACTTC. Its translation is CSARRLRLAGSHEQYF.

This clonotype was found once. This chain's CDR3 is CASSPYPPGQGGDSPLHF. The CDR3 nucleotides are TGTGCCAGCAGCCCGTATCCCCCGGGACAGGGGGGGGATTCACCCCTCCACTTT. This rearrangement joins TRBV5-4 to TRBJ1-6, with 11 bases fitting TRBD1. V trimming: 4 bases; J trimming: 8 bases; junction bases outside the gene matches: 14. Germline assignment: CDR1 SGHNT and CDR2 YYREEE (reference sequence). CDR3 length: 18 residues.

This clonotype has only a few counts. This chain uses TRBV7-2 with TRBJ2-2; 10 bases match TRBD2. The CDR3 has 17 residues. Unmatched junction bases numbered 11, after V lost 5 bases and J lost 5 bases. Germline V gene sequence: CDR1 SGHTA, CDR2 FQGNSA. The CDR3 loop is CASSLPPSGSYTGELFF. The DNA of the CDR3 is TGTGCCAGCAGCCTCCCGCCTAGCGGGAGCTATACCGGGGAGCTGTTTTTT.

V is TRBV7-2 and J is TRBJ2-5; D not resolved. V gave up 1 base and J gave up 5 bases, with 8 bases separating them. This CDR3 comprises 13 residues. Germline V CDR1 and CDR2: SGHTA, FQGNSA. The CDR3 loop is CASSLVYGETQYF. The CDR3 DNA sequence: TGTGCCAGCAGCTTAGTTTATGGGGAGACCCAGTACTTC.

V gene TRBV7-2 combines with J gene TRBJ1-5, with no clear D. The germline CDR1 and CDR2 sequences are SGHTA and FQGNSA. This CDR3 has 13 amino acids. Between the trimmed V and J ends, which lost 6 bases and 0 bases, there was a span of 6 bases. The DNA for the CDR3 is TGTGCCAGCAGTCAGAATAGCAATCAGCCCCAGCATTTT. It codes for CASSQNSNQPQHF.

V is TRBV4-3 and J is TRBJ2-1; D unclear. This CDR3 contains 17 residues. Trimming took 0 bases from V and 1 from J, leaving 13 bases between them. Germline V gene sequence: CDR1 LGHNA, CDR2 YSLEER. The CDR3 region has the DNA TGCGCCAGCAGCCAAGATATGTGGACGGCATCCTACAATGAGCAGTTCTTC. This sequence encodes CASSQDMWTASYNEQFF.

The genes are TRBV20-1 and TRBJ1-5; tentatively, D is TRBD1 (6 bases). Trimming removed 4 bases from V and 7 bases from J, with 14 bases in between. The length of the CDR3 is 13 residues. The germline gives CDR1 DFQATT, CDR2 SNEGSKA (reference sequence). CDR3 sequence: CSANGGGWQPQHF. CDR3 nucleotide sequence: TGCAGTGCTAACGGGGGGGGCTGGCAGCCCCAGCATTTT.

This clonotype was seen a few times. The chain couples TRBV7-6 to TRBJ1-4, with TRBD1 matching over 8 bases. After removal of 4 bases from V and 7 bases from J, the junction contained 8 bases not matched to a gene. Per germline, CDR1 SGHVS and CDR2 FNYEAQ. This CDR3 is built from 15 residues. CDR3 DNA sequence: TGTGCCAGCAGCTCAGGGGGCTTTGGGAGTGAAAAACTGTTTTTT. Translation: CASSSGGFGSEKLFF.